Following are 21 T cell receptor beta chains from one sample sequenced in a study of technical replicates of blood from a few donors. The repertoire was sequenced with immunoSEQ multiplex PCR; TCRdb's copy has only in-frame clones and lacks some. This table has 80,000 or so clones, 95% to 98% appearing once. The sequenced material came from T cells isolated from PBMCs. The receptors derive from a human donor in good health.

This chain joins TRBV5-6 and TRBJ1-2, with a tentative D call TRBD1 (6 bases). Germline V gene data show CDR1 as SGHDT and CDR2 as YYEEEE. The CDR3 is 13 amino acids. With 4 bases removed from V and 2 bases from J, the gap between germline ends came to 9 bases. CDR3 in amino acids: CASSRDRNYGYTF. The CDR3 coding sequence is TGTGCCAGCAGCCGAGACAGGAACTATGGCTACACCTTC.

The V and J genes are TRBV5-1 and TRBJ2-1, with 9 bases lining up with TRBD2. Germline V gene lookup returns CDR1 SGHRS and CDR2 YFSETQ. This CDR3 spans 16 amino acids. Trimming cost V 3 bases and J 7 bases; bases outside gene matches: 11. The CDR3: CASSSSLAGRGNEQFF. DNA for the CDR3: TGCGCCAGCAGCTCCTCCCTAGCGGGAAGGGGTAATGAGCAGTTCTTC.

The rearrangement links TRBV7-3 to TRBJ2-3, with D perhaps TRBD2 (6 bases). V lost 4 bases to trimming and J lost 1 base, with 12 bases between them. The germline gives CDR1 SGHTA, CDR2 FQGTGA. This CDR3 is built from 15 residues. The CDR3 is CASSSHPGGTDTQYF. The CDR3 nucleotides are TGTGCCAGCAGCTCCCACCCGGGAGGCACAGATACGCAGTATTTT. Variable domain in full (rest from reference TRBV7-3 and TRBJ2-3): GAGVSQTPSNKVTEKGKYVELRCDPISGHTALYWYRQSLGQGPEFLIYFQGTGAADDSGLPNDRFFAVRPEGSVSTLKIQRTERGDSAVYLCASSSHPGGTDTQYFGPGTRLTVL.

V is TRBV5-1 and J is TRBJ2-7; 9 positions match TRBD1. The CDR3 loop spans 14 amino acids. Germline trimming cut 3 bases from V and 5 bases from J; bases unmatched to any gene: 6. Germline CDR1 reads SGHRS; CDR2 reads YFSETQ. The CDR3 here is CASSSGDRANEQYF. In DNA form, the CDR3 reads TGCGCCAGCAGCTCGGGGGACAGGGCCAACGAGCAGTACTTC.

The CDR3 DNA reads as TGTGCCTGGAGTGTTAGTGGGTTCGAGCGGGGCAATGAGCAGTTCTTC. This encodes CAWSVSGFERGNEQFF. The chain carries TRBV30 and TRBJ2-1; 7 bases line up with TRBD2. The CDR3 is 16 amino acids. With V trimmed by 0 bases and J by 6 bases, 11 bases remained unmatched. Germline values: CDR1 GTSNPN, CDR2 SVGIG (reference sequence).

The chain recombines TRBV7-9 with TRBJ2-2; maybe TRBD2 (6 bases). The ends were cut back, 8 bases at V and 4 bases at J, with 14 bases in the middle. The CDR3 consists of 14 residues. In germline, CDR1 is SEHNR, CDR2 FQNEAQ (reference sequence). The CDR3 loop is CASLPSGSTGELFF. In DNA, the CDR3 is TGTGCCAGCCTACCAAGCGGGTCCACCGGGGAGCTGTTTTTT.

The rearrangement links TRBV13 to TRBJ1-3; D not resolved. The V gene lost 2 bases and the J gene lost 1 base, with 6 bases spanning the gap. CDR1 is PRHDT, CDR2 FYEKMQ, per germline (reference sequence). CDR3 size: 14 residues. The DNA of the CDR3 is TGTGCCAGCAGCTTAACGGAGTCTGGAAACACCATATATTTT. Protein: CASSLTESGNTIYF. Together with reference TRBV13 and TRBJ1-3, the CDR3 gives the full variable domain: AAGVIQSPRHLIKEKRETATLKCYPIPRHDTVYWYQQGPGQDPQFLISFYEKMQSDKGSIPDRFSAQQFSDYHSELNMSSLELGDSALYFCASSLTESGNTIYFGEGSWLTVV.

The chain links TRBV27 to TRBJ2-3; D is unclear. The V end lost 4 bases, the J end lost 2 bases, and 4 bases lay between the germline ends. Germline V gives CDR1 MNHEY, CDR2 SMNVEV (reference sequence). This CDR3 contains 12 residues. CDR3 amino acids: CASSSNTDTQYF. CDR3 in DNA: TGTGCCAGCAGTTCCAACACAGATACGCAGTATTTT.

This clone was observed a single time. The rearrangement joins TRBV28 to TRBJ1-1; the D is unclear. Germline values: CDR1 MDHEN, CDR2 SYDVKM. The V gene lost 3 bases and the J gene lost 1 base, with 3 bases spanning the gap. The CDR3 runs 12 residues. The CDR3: CASSFRNTEAFF. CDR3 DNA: TGTGCCAGCAGTTTCCGGAACACTGAAGCTTTCTTT.

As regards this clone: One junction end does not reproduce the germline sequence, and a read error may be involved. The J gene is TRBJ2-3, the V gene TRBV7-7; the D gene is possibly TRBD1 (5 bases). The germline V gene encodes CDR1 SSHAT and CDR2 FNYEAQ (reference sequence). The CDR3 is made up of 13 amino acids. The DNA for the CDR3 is TGTGCTAGCAGCTTCGGTAGGGGAGATACGCAGTATTTT. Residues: CASSFGRGDTQYF.

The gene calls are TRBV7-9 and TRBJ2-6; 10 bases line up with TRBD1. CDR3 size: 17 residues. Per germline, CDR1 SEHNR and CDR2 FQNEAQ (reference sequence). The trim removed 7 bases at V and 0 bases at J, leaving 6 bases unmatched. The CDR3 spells CASNWDRGVSGANVLTF. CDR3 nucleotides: TGTGCCAGCAATTGGGACAGGGGTGTCTCTGGGGCCAACGTCCTGACTTTC.

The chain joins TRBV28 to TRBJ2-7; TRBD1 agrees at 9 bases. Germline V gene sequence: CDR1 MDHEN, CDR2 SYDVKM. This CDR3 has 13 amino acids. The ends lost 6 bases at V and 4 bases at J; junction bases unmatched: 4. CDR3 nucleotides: TGTGCCAGCAGGCGCGACAGGGGGTACGAGCAGTACTTC. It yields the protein CASRRDRGYEQYF.

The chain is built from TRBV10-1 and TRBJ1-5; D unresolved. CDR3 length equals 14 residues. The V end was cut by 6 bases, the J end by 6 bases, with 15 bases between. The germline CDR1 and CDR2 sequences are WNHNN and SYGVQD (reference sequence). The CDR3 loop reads CASSERGVSQPQHF. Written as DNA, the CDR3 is TGCGCCAGCAGCGAGCGGGGAGTTAGTCAGCCCCAGCATTTT.

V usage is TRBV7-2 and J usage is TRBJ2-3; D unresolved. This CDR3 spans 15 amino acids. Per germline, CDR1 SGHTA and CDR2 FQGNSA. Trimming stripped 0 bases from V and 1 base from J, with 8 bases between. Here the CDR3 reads CASSLAYLGTDTQYF. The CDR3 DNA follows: TGTGCCAGCAGCTTAGCCTACCTAGGCACAGATACGCAGTATTTT.

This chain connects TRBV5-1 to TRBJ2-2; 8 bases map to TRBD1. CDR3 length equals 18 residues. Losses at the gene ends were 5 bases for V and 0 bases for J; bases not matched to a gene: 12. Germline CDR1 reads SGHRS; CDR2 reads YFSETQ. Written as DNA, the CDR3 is TGCGCCAGCAGACCTACAGGGGGATGGGCTTCGAACACCGGGGAGCTGTTTTTT. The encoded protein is CASRPTGGWASNTGELFF.

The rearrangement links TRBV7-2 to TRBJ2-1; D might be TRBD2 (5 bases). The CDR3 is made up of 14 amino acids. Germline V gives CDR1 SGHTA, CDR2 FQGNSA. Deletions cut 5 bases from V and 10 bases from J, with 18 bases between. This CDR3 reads CASSPSGLTGEQFF. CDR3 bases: TGTGCCAGCAGCCCCTCAGGACTGACTGGCGAGCAGTTCTTC.

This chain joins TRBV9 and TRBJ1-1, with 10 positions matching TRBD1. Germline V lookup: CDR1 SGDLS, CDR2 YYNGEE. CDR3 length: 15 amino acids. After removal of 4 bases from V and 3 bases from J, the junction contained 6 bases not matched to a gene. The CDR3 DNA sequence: TGTGCCAGCAGCACCGGGACAGGGGTTGACACTGAAGCTTTCTTT. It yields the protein CASSTGTGVDTEAFF. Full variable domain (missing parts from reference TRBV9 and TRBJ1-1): DSGVTQTPKHLITATGQRVTLRCSPRSGDLSVYWYQQSLDQGLQFLIQYYNGEERAKGNILERFSAQQFPDLHSELNLSSLELGDSALYFCASSTGTGVDTEAFFGQGTRLTVV.

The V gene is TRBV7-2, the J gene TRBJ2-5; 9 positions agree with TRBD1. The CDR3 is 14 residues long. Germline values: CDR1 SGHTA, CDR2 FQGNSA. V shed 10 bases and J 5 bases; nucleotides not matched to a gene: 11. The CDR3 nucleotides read TGTGCCACCAGGGGGGACAGGGCGAGCGAGACCCAGTACTTC. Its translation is CATRGDRASETQYF.

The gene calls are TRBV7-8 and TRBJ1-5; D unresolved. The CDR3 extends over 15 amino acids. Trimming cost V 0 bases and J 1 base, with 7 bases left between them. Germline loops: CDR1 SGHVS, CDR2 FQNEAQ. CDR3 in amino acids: CASSLAERSNQPQHF. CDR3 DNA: TGTGCCAGCAGCTTAGCCGAGAGAAGCAATCAGCCCCAGCATTTT.

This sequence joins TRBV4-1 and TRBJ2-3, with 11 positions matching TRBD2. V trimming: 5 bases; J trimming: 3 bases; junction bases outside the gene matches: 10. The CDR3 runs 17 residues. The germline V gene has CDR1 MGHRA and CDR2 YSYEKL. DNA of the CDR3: TGCGCCAGCAGCTCCTCGATAGCGGGAGGGGGGACAGATACGCAGTATTTT. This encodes CASSSSIAGGGTDTQYF.

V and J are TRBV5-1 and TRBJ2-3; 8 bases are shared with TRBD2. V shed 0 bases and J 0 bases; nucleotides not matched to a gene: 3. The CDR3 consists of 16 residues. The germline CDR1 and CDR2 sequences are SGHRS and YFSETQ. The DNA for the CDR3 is TGCGCCAGCAGCTTGGAGGCGGGAGGAAGCACAGATACGCAGTATTTT. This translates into CASSLEAGGSTDTQYF.